The source of this T cell receptor beta chain is a study of cytomegalovirus exposure and HLA in healthy donors. The study, taken as a whole, reports: A later analysis associated 16,951 TCR beta sequences with HLA alleles at a 0.05 false discovery rate.

Primers for the PCR totalled 60 Vbeta and 13 Jbeta. Produced via immunoSEQ multiplex PCR; TCRdb's table is partial and in-frame only. The sample lists around 150,000 clones, approximately 80% occurring once. With regard to this clone: The antigen is unknown.

Material for sequencing was PBMCs. The clonotype was recovered from a man aged 35-49 years in good health and CMV-seropositive.

The CDR3 coding sequence is TGTGCCAGCAGCTTAGGGACTGCCCAAGGAGCTTTCTTT. Translating gives CASSLGTAQGAFF. This chain uses TRBV11-2 with TRBJ1-1; no reliable D call. Looked up from germline, CDR1 is SGHAT and CDR2 is FQNNGV. The CDR3 has 13 residues. Trimming took 1 base from V and 10 from J, leaving 13 bases between them.